Below, 12 T cell receptor beta chains from the same sample are listed, as sequenced in a study of immune heterogeneity within non-small cell lung tumors. Multiplex PCR amplified TCR beta CDR3 with 32 V and 13 J primers. TCRdb called the multiplex PCR reads again in MiXCR, with one record for every CDR3 protein. The sample carries around 7,200 distinct CDR3 sequences, 20% to 25% recorded once. Template material comprised bulk tumor genomic DNA at approximately 650 ng per sample. Surgical sampling yielded several biopsies per primary tumor (spaced far apart). Their non-small cell lung cancer was newly diagnosed and untreated, and the patients underwent curative surgery. The material sequenced was lung tumor tissue. The receptors were gathered from a man aged 55 to 70 with non-small cell lung cancer.

Concerning this clonotype: A junction end diverges from the germline sequence, so it may reflect a read error. V usage is TRBV6-5 and J usage is TRBJ2-7; 9 bases are a match to TRBD2. CDR1 is MNHEY, CDR2 SVGAGI, per germline. The CDR3 consists of 12 residues. The chain's CDR3 is CASISGRYEHHF. The CDR3 DNA reads TGTGCCAGCATCAGCGGGAGGTACGAGCACCACTTC.

This clonotype is medium-sized within its sample. This chain links TRBV30 with TRBJ2-7, with D unclear. The CDR3 runs to 13 residues. Between the trimmed V and J ends, which lost 6 bases and 0 bases, there was a span of 12 bases. The germline V gene encodes CDR1 GTSNPN and CDR2 SVGIG (reference sequence). The CDR3: CACRGRNSYEQYF. The CDR3 coding sequence is TGTGCCTGCCGAGGACGGAACTCCTACGAGCAGTACTTC.

This clonotype has a single count. A much larger clone is a single base away; this may be a read error. The gene calls are TRBV5-5 and TRBJ2-3; D is undetermined. V was clipped by 4 bases and J by 0 bases, with 9 bases between them. CDR1 is SGHKS and CDR2 is YYEKEE in the germline V gene (reference sequence). CDR3 size: 14 residues. CDR3 coding DNA: TGTGCCAGCAGCCCGTCGAAAAGCACAGATACGCAGTATTTT. Residues: CASSPSKSTDTQYF.

This clonotype is deemed medium-sized (0.01 to 0.1%). V gene TRBV20-1 combines with J gene TRBJ2-5, with D perhaps given as TRBD1 or TRBD2 (5 bases each). The CDR3 is 17 amino acids. V was clipped by 0 bases and J by 3 bases, with 20 bases between them. CDR1 and CDR2 from the germline V gene are DFQATT and SNEGSKA (reference sequence). The CDR3 DNA follows: TGCAGTGCTAGAGAGGTGTGGGCAGGGCTGCGGGAAGAGACCCAGTACTTC. Translating gives CSAREVWAGLREETQYF.

Sample share makes this clonotype medium-sized. V is TRBV3-1 and J is TRBJ2-7; TRBD2 aligns across 12 bases. CDR1 and CDR2 (germline): LGHDT, YNNKEL (reference sequence). Trimming removed 1 base from V and 5 bases from J; junction bases left unmatched: 6. This CDR3 spans 16 amino acids. CDR3 in DNA: TGTGCCAGCAGCCAAGTGAGTCTAGCGGGAGGGAACGAGCAGTACTTC. As protein: CASSQVSLAGGNEQYF.

Concerning this clonotype itself: Since a much larger clone is just one base distant, this may be a read error. This CDR3 is missing its conserved last phenylalanine or tryptophan, likely due to a read error. The rearrangement joins TRBV20-1 to TRBJ2-1, with TRBD2 matching over 10 bases. CDR3 length: 14 amino acids. V gave up 0 bases and J gave up 5 bases; unmatched junction bases: 1. The V gene's germline CDR1 is DFQATT and CDR2 SNEGSKA (reference sequence). Written as DNA, the CDR3 is TGCAGTGCTAGAGATGGGACTAGCGACAATGAGCAGTTCTTG. It codes for CSARDGTSDNEQFL.

This clonotype was seen ten or more times. This chain joins TRBV20-1 and TRBJ2-5; TRBD1 might be the D (5 bases). This CDR3 region has 15 residues. Germline V gene data show CDR1 as DFQATT and CDR2 as SNEGSKA (reference sequence). The ends were cut back, 2 bases at V and 1 base at J, with 14 bases in the middle. The CDR3 sequence: CSARSQGRVQETQYF. The CDR3 coding sequence is TGCAGTGCTAGATCCCAGGGCAGGGTCCAAGAGACCCAGTACTTC.

By sample fraction, this clonotype is medium-sized. The chain combines TRBV28 with TRBJ2-7; 9 bases are shared with TRBD1. The CDR3 is made up of 14 amino acids. Germline CDR1 reads MDHEN; CDR2 reads SYDVKM. The V and J ends lost 5 bases and 3 bases, in that order; junction bases with no gene match: 5. The CDR3 region has the DNA TGTGCCAGCAGTAAGACAGGGGGATTCTACGAGCAGTACTTC. This translates into CASSKTGGFYEQYF.

This clonotype is judged medium-sized. The rearrangement uses TRBV20-1 and TRBJ2-1; D is undetermined. Germline V gene sequence: CDR1 DFQATT, CDR2 SNEGSKA (reference sequence). The CDR3 spans 16 residues. Trimming left V 3 bases short and J 0 bases short, with 15 bases between. This CDR3 reads CSASGANLNSYNEQFF. The DNA for the CDR3 is TGCAGTGCTAGTGGCGCTAACCTCAACTCCTACAATGAGCAGTTCTTC.

This clonotype is labeled as medium-sized. The chain uses TRBV2 and TRBJ1-5; 8 positions match TRBD1. The V gene's germline CDR1 is SNHLY and CDR2 FYNNEI. J gave up 8 bases and V 3 bases, and 9 bases lay outside the gene matches. The CDR3 length is 15 residues. CDR3 region: CASSEQGAVAEPQHF. In DNA form, the CDR3 reads TGTGCCAGCAGTGAGCAGGGGGCGGTCGCTGAGCCCCAGCATTTT.

This clonotype was seen repeatedly, ten times or more. CDR3 residues: CASSLATTSGNTGELFF. CDR3 nucleotide sequence: TGCGCCAGCAGCTTGGCAACCACCTCGGGGAACACCGGGGAGCTGTTTTTT. The gene calls are TRBV5-1 and TRBJ2-2; D not certain. The germline V and J ends were trimmed by 0 bases and 1 base, with 13 bases remaining between them. The CDR3 length is 17 residues. In germline, CDR1 is SGHRS, CDR2 YFSETQ.

This clonotype is deemed medium-sized. The rearrangement links TRBV10-3 to TRBJ2-1; 8 bases align to TRBD1. This CDR3 is 13 amino acids long. V shed 6 bases, J shed 8 bases, and the junction held 6 bases outside the gene matches. Germline V CDR1 and CDR2: ENHRY, SYGVKD. The CDR3 region has the DNA TGTGCCATCAGCGACAGGGGTCGCGATGAGCAGTTCTTC. As protein: CAISDRGRDEQFF.